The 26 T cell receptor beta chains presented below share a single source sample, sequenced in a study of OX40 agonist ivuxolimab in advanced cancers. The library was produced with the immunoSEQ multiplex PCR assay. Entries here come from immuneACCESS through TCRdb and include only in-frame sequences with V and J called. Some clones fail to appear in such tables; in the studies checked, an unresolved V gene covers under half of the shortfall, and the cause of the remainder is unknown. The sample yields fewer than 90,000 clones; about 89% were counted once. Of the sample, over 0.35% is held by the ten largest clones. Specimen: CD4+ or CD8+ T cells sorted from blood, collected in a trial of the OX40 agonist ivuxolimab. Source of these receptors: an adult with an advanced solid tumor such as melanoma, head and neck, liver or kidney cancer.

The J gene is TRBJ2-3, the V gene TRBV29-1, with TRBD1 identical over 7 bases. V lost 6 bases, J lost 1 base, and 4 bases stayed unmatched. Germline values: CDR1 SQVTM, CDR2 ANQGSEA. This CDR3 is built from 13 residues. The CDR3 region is CSVTGAGTDTQYF. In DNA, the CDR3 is TGCAGCGTCACAGGGGCGGGCACAGATACGCAGTATTTT.

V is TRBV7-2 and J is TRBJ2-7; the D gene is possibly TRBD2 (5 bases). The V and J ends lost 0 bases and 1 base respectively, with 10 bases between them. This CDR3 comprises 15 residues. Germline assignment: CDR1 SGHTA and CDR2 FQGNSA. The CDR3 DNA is TGTGCCAGCAGCTTAGCGGTCGGGGAGTCCTACGAGCAGTACTTC. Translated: CASSLAVGESYEQYF. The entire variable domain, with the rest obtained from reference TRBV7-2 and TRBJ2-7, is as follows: GAGVSQSPSNKVTEKGKDVELRCDPISGHTALYWYRQSLGQGLEFLIYFQGNSAPDKSGLPSDRFSAERTGGSVSTLTIQRTQQEDSAVYLCASSLAVGESYEQYFGPGTRLTVT.

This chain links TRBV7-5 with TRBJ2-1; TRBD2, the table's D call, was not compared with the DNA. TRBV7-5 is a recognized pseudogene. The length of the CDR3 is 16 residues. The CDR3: CVRSPLLAGLCNEQFF. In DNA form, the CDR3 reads TGTGTCAGAAGCCCGCTACTAGCGGGACTTTGCAATGAGCAGTTCTTC.

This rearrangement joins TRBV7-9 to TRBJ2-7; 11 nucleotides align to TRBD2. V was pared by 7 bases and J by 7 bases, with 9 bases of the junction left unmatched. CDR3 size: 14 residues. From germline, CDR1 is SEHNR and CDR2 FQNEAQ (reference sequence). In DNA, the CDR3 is TGTGCCAGCACACTAGCGGGAGCCCAGGGAGAGCAGTACTTC. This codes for CASTLAGAQGEQYF.

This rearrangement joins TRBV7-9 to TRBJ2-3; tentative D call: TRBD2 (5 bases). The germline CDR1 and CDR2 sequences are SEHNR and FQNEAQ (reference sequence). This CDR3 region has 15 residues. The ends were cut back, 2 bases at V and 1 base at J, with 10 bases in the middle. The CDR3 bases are TGTGCCAGCAGCTTAAGGGAGCTCGGCACAGATACGCAGTATTTT. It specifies CASSLRELGTDTQYF.

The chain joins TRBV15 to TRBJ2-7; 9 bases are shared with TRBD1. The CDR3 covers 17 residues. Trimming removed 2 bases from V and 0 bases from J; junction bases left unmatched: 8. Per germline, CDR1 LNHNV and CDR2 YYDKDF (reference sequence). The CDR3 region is CATSRLTGTGSSYEQYF. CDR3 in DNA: TGTGCCACCAGCAGACTGACCGGGACAGGGAGCTCCTACGAGCAGTACTTC.

The chain's CDR3 is CASGRQGPNYGYTF. DNA for the CDR3: TGTGCCAGCGGGCGACAGGGCCCAAACTATGGCTACACCTTC. The rearrangement uses TRBV6-1 and TRBJ1-2; the match to TRBD1 covers 7 bases. J gave up 2 bases and V 8 bases, and 8 bases lay outside the gene matches. The CDR3 is made up of 14 amino acids. The germline V gene encodes CDR1 MNHNS and CDR2 SASEGT.

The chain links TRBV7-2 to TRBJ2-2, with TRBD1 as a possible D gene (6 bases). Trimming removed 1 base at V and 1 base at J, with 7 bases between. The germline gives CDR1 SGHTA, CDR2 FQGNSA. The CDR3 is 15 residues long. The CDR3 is CASSLGTENTGELFF. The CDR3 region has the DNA TGTGCCAGCAGCTTAGGGACAGAGAACACCGGGGAGCTGTTTTTT.

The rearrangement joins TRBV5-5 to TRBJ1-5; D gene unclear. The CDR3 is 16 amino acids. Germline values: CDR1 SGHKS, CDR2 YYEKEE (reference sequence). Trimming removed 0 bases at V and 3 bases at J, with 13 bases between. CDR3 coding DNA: TGTGCCAGCAGCTTGGACCTACAAGGTGCCAATCAGCCCCAGCATTTT. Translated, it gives CASSLDLQGANQPQHF.

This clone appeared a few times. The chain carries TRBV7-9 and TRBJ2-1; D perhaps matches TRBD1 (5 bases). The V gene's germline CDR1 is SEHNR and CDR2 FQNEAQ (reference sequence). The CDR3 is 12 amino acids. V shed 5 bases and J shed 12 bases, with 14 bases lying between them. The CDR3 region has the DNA TGTGCCAGCAGCCATACCGTACAGGTGCAGTTCTTC. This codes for CASSHTVQVQFF.

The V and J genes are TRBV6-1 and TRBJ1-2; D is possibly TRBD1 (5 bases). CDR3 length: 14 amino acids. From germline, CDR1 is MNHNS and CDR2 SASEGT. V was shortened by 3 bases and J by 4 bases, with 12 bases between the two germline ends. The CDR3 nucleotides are TGTGCCAGCAGTGATAGCGGCAGGGCCTATGGCTACACCTTC. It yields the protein CASSDSGRAYGYTF.

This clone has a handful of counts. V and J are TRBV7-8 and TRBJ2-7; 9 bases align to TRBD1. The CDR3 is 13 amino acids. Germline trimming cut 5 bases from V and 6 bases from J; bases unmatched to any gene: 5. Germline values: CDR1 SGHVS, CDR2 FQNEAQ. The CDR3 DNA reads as TGTGCCAGCAGCGCGGGACAGGGTTTCGAGCAGTACTTC. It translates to CASSAGQGFEQYF.

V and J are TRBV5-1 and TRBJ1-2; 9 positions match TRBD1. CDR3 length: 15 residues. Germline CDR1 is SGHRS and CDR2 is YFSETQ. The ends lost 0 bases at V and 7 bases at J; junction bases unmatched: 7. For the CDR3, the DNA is TGCGCCAGCAGCTTGGCCGGGGACAGGGCCTCTGGCTACACCTTC. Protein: CASSLAGDRASGYTF.

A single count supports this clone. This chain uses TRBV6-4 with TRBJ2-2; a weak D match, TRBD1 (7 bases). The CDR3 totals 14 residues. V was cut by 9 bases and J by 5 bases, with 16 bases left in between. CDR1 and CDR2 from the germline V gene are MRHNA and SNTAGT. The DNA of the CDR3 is TGTGCCAGTCAAGCGGAGGGGGCTACCGGGGAGCTGTTTTTT. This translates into CASQAEGATGELFF.

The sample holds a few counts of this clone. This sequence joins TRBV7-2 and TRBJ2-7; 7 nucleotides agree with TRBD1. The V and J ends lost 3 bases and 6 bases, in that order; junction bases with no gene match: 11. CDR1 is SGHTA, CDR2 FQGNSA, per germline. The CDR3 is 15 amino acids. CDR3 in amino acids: CASSLTGTLSREQYF. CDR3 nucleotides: TGTGCCAGCAGCTTGACAGGGACGCTTAGCCGCGAGCAGTACTTC.

CDR3 residues: CASSENQLNTEAFF. The CDR3 DNA sequence: TGTGCCAGCAGTGAAAACCAGCTGAACACTGAAGCTTTCTTT. The rearrangement links TRBV6-1 to TRBJ1-1; no definite D call. V lost 2 bases and J lost 0, with 7 bases in between. CDR3 length: 14 residues. Germline values: CDR1 MNHNS, CDR2 SASEGT.

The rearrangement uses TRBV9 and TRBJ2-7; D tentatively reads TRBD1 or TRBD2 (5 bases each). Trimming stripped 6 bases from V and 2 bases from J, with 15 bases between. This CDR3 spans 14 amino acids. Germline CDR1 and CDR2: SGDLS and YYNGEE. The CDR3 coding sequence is TGTGCCAGCACCCCCCTGGGACGTCCCTACGAGCAGTACTTC. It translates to CASTPLGRPYEQYF. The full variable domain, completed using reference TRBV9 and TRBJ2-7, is DSGVTQTPKHLITATGQRVTLRCSPRSGDLSVYWYQQSLDQGLQFLIQYYNGEERAKGNILERFSAQQFPDLHSELNLSSLELGDSALYFCASTPLGRPYEQYFGPGTRLTVT.

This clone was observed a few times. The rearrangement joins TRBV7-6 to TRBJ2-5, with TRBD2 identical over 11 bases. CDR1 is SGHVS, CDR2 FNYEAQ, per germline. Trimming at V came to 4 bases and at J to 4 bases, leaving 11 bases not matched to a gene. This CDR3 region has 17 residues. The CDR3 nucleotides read TGTGCCAGCAGCTCCCCCCCTAGCGGGAGGCGTGGAGAGACCCAGTACTTC. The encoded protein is CASSSPPSGRRGETQYF. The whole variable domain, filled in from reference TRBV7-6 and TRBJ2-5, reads GAGVSQSPRYKVTKRGQDVALRCDPISGHVSLYWYRQALGQGPEFLTYFNYEAQQDKSGLPNDRFSAERPEGSISTLTIQRTEQRDSAMYRCASSSPPSGRRGETQYFGPGTRLLVL.

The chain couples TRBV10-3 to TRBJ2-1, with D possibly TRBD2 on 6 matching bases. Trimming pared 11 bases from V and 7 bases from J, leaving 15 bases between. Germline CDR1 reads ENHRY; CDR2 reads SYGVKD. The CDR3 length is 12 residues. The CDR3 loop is CAVAGTPNEQFF. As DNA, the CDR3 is TGTGCCGTTGCCGGGACTCCTAATGAGCAGTTCTTC.

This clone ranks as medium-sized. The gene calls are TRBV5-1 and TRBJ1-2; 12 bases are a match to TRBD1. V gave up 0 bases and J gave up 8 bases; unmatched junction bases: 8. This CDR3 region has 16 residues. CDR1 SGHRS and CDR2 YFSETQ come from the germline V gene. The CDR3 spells CASSLAGTGGQRGYTF. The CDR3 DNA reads TGCGCCAGCAGCTTGGCCGGGACAGGGGGCCAACGAGGCTACACCTTC.

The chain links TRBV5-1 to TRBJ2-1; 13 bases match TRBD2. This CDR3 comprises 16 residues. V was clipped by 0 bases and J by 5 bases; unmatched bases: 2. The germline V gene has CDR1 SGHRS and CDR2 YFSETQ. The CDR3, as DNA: TGCGCCAGCAGCTTGGGAGGGACTAGCGGGAACAATGAGCAGTTCTTC. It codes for CASSLGGTSGNNEQFF.

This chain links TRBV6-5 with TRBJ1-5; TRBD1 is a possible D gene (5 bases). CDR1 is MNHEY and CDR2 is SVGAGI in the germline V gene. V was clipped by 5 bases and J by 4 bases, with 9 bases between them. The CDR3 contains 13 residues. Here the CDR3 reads CASSGTGNQPQHF. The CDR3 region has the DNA TGTGCCAGCAGTGGGACGGGGAATCAGCCCCAGCATTTT.

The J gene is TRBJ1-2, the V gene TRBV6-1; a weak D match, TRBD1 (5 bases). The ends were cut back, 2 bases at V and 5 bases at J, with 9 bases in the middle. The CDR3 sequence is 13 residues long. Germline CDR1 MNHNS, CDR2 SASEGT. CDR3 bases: TGTGCCAGCAGTGAACTTCGGGGGTATGGCTACACCTTC. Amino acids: CASSELRGYGYTF.

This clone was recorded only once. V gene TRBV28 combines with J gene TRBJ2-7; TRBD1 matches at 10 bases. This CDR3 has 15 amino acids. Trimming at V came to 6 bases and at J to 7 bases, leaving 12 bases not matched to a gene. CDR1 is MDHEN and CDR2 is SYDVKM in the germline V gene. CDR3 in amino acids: CASSLRDRGRWEQYF. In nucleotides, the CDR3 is TGTGCCAGCAGCCTGAGGGACAGGGGACGATGGGAGCAGTACTTC.

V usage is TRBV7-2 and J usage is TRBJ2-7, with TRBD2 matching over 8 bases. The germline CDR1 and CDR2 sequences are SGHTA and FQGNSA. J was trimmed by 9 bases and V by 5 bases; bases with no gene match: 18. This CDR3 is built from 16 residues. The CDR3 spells CASSPQRVSGSSWQYF. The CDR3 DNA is TGTGCCAGCAGCCCCCAGAGAGTCAGCGGGAGCTCTTGGCAGTACTTC.

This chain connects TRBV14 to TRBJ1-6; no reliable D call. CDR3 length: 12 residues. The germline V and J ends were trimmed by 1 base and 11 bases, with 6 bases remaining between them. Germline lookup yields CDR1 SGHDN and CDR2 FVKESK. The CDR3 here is CASSQAVPPLHF. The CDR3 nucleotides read TGTGCCAGCAGCCAAGCAGTCCCACCCCTCCACTTT.